Included here is one TCR beta chain sequence, with context. Its cognate antigen is unknown. The data originate from a study of blood T cells in healthy people across ages. General observations from the study: Underestimates were what the diversity estimates from one million T cells were considered to be. TCR beta diversity tracked closely with naive T cell percentage.

Healthy Caucasian individuals from Russia aged roughly 6 to 100 were enrolled as donors. Next came a second PCR, run for about 7 to 12 cycles, which used a sample-barcoded 5' primer along with a J-beta primer mix. TCRdb processed the 5' RACE reads anew with MiXCR; each CDR3 protein has one entry. This sample carries some 1,500,000 distinct CDR3 sequences, roughly 43% of them seen once, and the ten largest clones take roughly 3.7%. The source of this sequence is a woman aged 18-35 years in good health. Sequencing was performed on blood.

The CDR3, as DNA: TGTGCCAGCAGCCCGCCCTTGTGGGAGACCCAGTACTTC. Amino acid sequence: CASSPPLWETQYF. The genes are TRBV5-5 and TRBJ2-5; no reliable D call. V was pared by 4 bases and J by 5 bases, with 12 bases between. Per the germline V gene, CDR1 is SGHKS and CDR2 is YYEKEE (reference sequence). This CDR3 is built from 13 residues.